These T cell receptor beta chains were read from a single sample in a study of breast tumors, draining lymph nodes, adjacent tissues. TCRdb independently ran MiXCR on the multiplex PCR reads; one entry per CDR3 protein. The sample lists 200,000 to 300,000 distinct CDR3 sequences, about 30% seen once, with more than 0.85% in the top ten. Sequenced: axillary lymph node tissue. These receptors were obtained from a female donor with breast cancer. Some clones in this sample may be carry-over from other donors' samples. Both conserved end residues are part of each CDR3.

J	V	CDR3
TRBJ1-2	TRBV11-2	CASSYPGGYGYTF
TRBJ2-7	TRBV4-3	CASSQGSSVSYEQYF
TRBJ2-1	TRBV29-1	CSVEEWGPGQFF
TRBJ1-6	TRBV28	CASSPSSSYNSPLHF
TRBJ2-3	TRBV6-6	CASTTRREVGDTQYF
TRBJ2-5	TRBV18	CASSPPGKADETQYF
TRBJ2-1	TRBV7-6	CASSHTLGLAANEQFF
TRBJ2-2	TRBV7-2	CASSLALTGAGELFF
TRBJ2-1	TRBV6-1	CASSARVAGGGDEQFF
TRBJ2-3	TRBV5-8	CASRSGTPSTDTQYF
TRBJ2-7	TRBV7-9	CASSLTNSYEQYF
TRBJ2-1	TRBV20-1	CGGGRRGEQFF
TRBJ2-4	TRBV11-2	CASSEPALLAKNIQYF
TRBJ2-7	TRBV5-8	CASSLAIQGADEQYF
TRBJ2-1	TRBV25-1	CASSESTVLEFF
TRBJ2-5	TRBV5-4	CASSSEGRPTLQETQYF
TRBJ2-7	TRBV2	CASSEWSSYEQYF
TRBJ1-6	TRBV7-6	CASSLGAGSLHF
TRBJ2-2	TRBV6-5	CASSYSRGYGGELFF
TRBJ2-7	TRBV5-6	CASKGTSSYEQYF
TRBJ2-7	TRBV2	CASSPDRRNSYEQYF
TRBJ1-2	TRBV7-3	CASSHGYTF
TRBJ2-7	TRBV28	CASGWEQYF
TRBJ1-2	TRBV29-1	CSVELGNSGNTF
TRBJ1-5	TRBV6-4	CASSLDMWDRVHQPQHF
TRBJ2-5	TRBV5-1	CASTGQETQYF
TRBJ2-1	TRBV11-2	CASSLSNEQFF
TRBJ2-1	TRBV15	CATSREIDPSYNEQFF
TRBJ1-2	TRBV18	CASSPPNGMGTF